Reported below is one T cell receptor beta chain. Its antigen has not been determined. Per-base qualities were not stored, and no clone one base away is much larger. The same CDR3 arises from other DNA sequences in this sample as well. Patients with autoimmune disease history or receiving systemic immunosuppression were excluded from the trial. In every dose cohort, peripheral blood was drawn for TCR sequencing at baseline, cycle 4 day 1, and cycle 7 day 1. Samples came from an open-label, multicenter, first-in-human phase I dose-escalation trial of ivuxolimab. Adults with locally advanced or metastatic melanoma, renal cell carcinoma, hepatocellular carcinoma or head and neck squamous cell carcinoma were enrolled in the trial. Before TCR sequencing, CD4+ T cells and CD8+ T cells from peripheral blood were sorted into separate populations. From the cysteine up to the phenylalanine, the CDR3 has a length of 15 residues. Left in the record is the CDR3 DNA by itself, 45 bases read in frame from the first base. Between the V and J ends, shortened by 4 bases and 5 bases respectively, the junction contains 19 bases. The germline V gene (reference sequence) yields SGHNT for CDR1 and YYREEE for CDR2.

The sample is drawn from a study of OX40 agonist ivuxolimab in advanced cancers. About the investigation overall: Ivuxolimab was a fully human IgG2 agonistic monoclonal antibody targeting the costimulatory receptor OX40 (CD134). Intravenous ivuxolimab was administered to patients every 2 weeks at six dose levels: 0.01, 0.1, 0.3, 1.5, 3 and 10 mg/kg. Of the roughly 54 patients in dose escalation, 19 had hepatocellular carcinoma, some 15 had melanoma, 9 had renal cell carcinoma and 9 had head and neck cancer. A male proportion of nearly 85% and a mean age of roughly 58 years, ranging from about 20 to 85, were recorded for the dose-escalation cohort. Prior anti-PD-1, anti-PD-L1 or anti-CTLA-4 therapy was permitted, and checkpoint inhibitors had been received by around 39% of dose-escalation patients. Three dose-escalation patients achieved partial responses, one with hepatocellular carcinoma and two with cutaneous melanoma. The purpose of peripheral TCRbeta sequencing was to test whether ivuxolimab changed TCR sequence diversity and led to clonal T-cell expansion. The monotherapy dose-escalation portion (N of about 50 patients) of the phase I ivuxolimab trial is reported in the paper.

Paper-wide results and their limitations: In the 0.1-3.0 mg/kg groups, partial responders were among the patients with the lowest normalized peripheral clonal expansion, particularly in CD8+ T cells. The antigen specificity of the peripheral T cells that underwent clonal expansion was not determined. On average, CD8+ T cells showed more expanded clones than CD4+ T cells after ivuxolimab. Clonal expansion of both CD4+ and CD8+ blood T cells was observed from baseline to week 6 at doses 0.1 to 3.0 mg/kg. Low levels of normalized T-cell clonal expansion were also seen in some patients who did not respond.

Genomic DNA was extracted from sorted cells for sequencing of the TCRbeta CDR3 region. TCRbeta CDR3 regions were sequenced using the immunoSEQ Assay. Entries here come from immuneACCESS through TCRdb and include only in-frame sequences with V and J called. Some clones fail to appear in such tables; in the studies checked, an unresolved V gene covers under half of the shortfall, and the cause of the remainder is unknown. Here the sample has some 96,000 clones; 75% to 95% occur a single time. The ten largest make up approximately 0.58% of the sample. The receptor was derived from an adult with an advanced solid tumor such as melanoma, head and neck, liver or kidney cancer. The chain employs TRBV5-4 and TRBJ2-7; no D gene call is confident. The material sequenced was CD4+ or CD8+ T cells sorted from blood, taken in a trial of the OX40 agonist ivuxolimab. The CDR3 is CASSRAGPYDHEQYF. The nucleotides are TGTGCCAGCAGCCGAGCCGGGCCCTATGACCACGAGCAGTACTTC.